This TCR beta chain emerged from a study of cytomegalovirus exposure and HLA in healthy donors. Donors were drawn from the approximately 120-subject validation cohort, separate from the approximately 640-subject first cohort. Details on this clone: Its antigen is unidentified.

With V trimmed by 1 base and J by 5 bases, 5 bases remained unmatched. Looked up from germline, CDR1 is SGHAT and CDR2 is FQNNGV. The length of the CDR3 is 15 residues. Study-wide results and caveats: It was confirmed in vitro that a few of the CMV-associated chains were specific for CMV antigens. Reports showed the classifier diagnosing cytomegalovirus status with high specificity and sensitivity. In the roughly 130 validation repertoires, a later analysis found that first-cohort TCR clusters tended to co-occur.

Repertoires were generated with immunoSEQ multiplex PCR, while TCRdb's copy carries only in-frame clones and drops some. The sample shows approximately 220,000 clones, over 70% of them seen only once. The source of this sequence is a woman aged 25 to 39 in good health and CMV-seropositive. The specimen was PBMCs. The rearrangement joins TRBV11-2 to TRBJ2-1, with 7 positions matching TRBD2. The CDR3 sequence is CASSLGGLGNNEQFF. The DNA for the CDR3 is TGTGCCAGCAGCTTAGGCGGACTAGGGAACAATGAGCAGTTCTTC.